The following is a T cell receptor (beta chain) sequence with its context. The repertoire was sequenced with immunoSEQ multiplex PCR; TCRdb's copy has only in-frame clones and lacks some. Among about 160,000 clones listed, 81% were seen once. This record belongs to a study of blood T cell repertoires in COVID-19. About the research overall: T cells, B-cell-depleted T cells, or PBMCs supplied cDNA or gDNA.

The germline CDR1 and CDR2 sequences are SEHNR and FQNEAQ (reference sequence). The V gene lost 9 bases and the J gene lost 3 bases, with 9 bases spanning the gap. The CDR3 has 11 amino acids. This clonotype originated in a middle-aged woman with acute COVID-19. The material sequenced was PBMCs or T cells enriched from blood (not recorded which). This chain links TRBV7-9 with TRBJ2-7; D not resolved. The CDR3 reads CASGVLYEQYF. The CDR3, as DNA: TGTGCCAGTGGAGTTCTCTACGAGCAGTACTTC.